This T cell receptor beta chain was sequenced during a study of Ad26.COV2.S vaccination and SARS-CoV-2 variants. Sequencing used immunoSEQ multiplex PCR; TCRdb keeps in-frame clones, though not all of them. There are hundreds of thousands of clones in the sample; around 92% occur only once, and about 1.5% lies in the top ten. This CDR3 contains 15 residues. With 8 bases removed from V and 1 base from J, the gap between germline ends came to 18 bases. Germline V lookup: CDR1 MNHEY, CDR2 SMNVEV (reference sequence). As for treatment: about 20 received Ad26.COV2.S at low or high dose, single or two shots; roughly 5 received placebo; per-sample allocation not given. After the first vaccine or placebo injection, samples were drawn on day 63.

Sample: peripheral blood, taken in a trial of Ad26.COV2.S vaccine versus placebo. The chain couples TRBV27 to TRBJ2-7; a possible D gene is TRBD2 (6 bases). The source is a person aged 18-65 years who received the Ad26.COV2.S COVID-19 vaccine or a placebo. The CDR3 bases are TGTGCCAGCGGGATGATCGGGAGTATTTCCTACGAGCAGTACTTC. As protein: CASGMIGSISYEQYF.